This TCR beta chain was retrieved from a study of T-cell memory formation after mild COVID-19. Study-wide points: Prior to infection, memory already included some responding clones, suggesting cross-reactive memory joined.

The CDR3 is made up of 14 amino acids. The V and J ends lost 4 bases and 3 bases, in that order; junction bases with no gene match: 6. Germline V lookup: CDR1 SGHNT, CDR2 YYREEE (reference sequence). This clonotype came up a few times. Its matching antigen is unknown. TCRdb recomputed calls from the 5' RACE reads with MiXCR, one row per CDR3 protein. The sample includes about 320,000 distinct CDR3 sequences, 14% seen only once; the top ten take roughly a fifth. The sample consisted of PBMCs or a T cell subset sorted from them (not recorded which). The chain couples TRBV5-4 to TRBJ2-5, with 7 nucleotides matching TRBD1. This TCR was recovered from a man between 18 and 29 years old who had mild COVID-19 (a few samples of this study predate the infection). Cell type and time point are not known. CDR3 amino acids: CASSPGQIEETQYF. The CDR3 DNA sequence: TGTGCCAGCAGCCCGGGACAGATCGAAGAGACCCAGTACTTC.